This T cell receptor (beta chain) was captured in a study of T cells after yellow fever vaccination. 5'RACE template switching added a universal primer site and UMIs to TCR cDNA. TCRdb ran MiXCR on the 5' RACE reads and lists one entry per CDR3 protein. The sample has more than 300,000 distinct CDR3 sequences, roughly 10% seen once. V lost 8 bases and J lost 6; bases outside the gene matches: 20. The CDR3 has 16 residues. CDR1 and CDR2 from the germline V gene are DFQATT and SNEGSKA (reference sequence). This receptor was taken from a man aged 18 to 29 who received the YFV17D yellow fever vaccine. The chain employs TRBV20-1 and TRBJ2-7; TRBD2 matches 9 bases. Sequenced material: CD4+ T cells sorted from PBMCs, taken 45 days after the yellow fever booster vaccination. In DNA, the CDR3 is TGCAGTCCCCAAGGTTTTCGGCGGGGGGGCTCCCCCGAGCAGTACTTC. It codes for CSPQGFRRGGSPEQYF.